Below are 21 T cell receptor beta chains sequenced from a single sample in a study of cytomegalovirus exposure and HLA in healthy donors. The PCR contained 60 Vbeta and 13 Jbeta primers. Sequencing was performed with immunoSEQ multiplex PCR; in TCRdb, only in-frame clones are kept and a portion is missing. The sample has around 280,000 clones; around nine tenths are singletons. Sequences were obtained from PBMCs. The receptors were sampled from a woman younger than 35 in good health and CMV-seronegative.

This clone appeared once. This sequence joins TRBV27 and TRBJ1-2; D is unresolved. Germline assignment: CDR1 MNHEY and CDR2 SMNVEV (reference sequence). The CDR3 is made up of 15 amino acids. V lost 0 bases to trimming and J lost 8 bases, with 16 bases between them. This CDR3 is CASSLSGERLKGYTF. In nucleotides, the CDR3 is TGTGCCAGCAGTTTATCGGGAGAAAGGCTAAAGGGCTACACCTTC.

The count of this clone is one. The rearrangement uses TRBV18 and TRBJ2-5; TRBD1 agrees at 7 bases. V shed 6 bases, J shed 3 bases, and the junction held 16 bases outside the gene matches. Germline V gene data show CDR1 as KGHSH and CDR2 as LQKENI. This CDR3 is 17 amino acids long. The DNA for the CDR3 is TGTGCCAGCTCCCGCTTGACAGGGAAACTCGGGAAAGAGACCCAGTACTTC. Translation: CASSRLTGKLGKETQYF.

The count of this clone is one. The chain employs TRBV4-1 and TRBJ1-5, with D possibly being TRBD1 (5 bases). This CDR3 contains 14 residues. From germline, CDR1 is MGHRA and CDR2 YSYEKL. The germline V and J ends were trimmed by 1 base and 9 bases, with 13 bases remaining between them. In nucleotides, the CDR3 is TGCGCCAGCAGCCAAGGTACCAGGGCCACGCCCCAGCATTTT. This encodes CASSQGTRATPQHF.

Notes on this clone: The DNA is omitted, as the CDR3 cannot be located on it reliably, and the CDR3 follows TCRdb's listing. This rearrangement joins TRBV6-5 to TRBJ1-5; TRBD1, the table's D call, lacks a check against the DNA. The CDR3 totals 15 residues, both ends included. Germline CDR1 MNHEY, CDR2 SVGAGI. This chain's CDR3 is CASSTSTGSNQPQHF.

CDR3 loop: CASSRQGGWDYGYTF. The CDR3 region has the DNA TGTGCCAGCAGCAGACAAGGGGGCTGGGACTATGGCTACACCTTC. The V gene is TRBV5-6, the J gene TRBJ1-2; 7 positions agree with TRBD1. V was pared by 4 bases and J by 3 bases, with 9 bases of the junction left unmatched. Germline CDR1 and CDR2: SGHDT and YYEEEE. CDR3 length equals 15 residues.

This clone appeared once. The chain employs TRBV27 and TRBJ1-1; D possibly corresponds to TRBD1 (5 bases). Germline V CDR1 and CDR2: MNHEY, SMNVEV (reference sequence). The V end lost 5 bases, the J end lost 0 bases, and 25 bases lay between the germline ends. The CDR3 is made up of 19 amino acids. This CDR3 reads CASSQTRGLGGRLNTEAFF. The CDR3 coding sequence is TGTGCCAGCAGTCAGACACGGGGACTGGGCGGACGGCTGAACACTGAAGCTTTCTTT.

The chain uses TRBV7-9 and TRBJ1-1; 7 bases agree with TRBD1. The CDR3 loop spans 14 amino acids. Trimming at V came to 5 bases and at J to 5 bases, leaving 8 bases not matched to a gene. Per the germline V gene, CDR1 is SEHNR and CDR2 is FQNEAQ (reference sequence). The chain's CDR3 is CASSSRQGRTEAFF. In DNA, the CDR3 is TGTGCCAGCAGCAGCCGACAGGGACGGACTGAAGCTTTCTTT.

This clone was seen a single time. J is TRBJ1-1 and V is TRBV27; D not resolved. V was pared by 10 bases and J by 5 bases, with 11 bases between. CDR3 size: 11 residues. The germline gives CDR1 MNHEY, CDR2 SMNVEV (reference sequence). The CDR3 here is CATILRTEAFF. CDR3 sequence (DNA): TGTGCCACCATCCTGCGGACTGAAGCTTTCTTT.

CDR3 amino acids: CSVQRGIATDTQYF. CDR3 DNA: TGCAGCGTTCAGCGGGGGATCGCCACAGATACGCAGTATTTT. V is TRBV29-1 and J is TRBJ2-3, with 8 bases that match TRBD2. CDR3 length equals 14 residues. Germline V gives CDR1 SQVTM, CDR2 ANQGSEA. J lost 2 bases, V lost 5 bases, and 6 bases had no gene match.

The count of this clone is one. Here the CDR3 reads CASSEYRTGRNEQYF. The DNA of the CDR3 is TGTGCCAGCAGTGAATATAGGACAGGGAGAAACGAGCAGTACTTC. The chain joins TRBV25-1 to TRBJ2-7, with 8 bases aligning to TRBD1. The junction had 6 bases not matched to a gene; V was cut back by 0 bases and J by 5 bases. The length of the CDR3 is 15 residues. Germline V gives CDR1 MGHDK, CDR2 SYGVNS.

This chain connects TRBV2 to TRBJ1-6, with 7 bases matching TRBD1. This CDR3 contains 14 residues. The ends lost 8 bases at V and 7 bases at J; junction bases unmatched: 8. Germline V lookup: CDR1 SNHLY, CDR2 FYNNEI. The CDR3 nucleotides are TGTGCCAGCCTCACAGGGGATATCAATTCACCCCTCCACTTT. Translated, it gives CASLTGDINSPLHF.

About this clone: A junction end diverges from the germline sequence, so it may reflect a read error. The rearrangement joins TRBV7-7 to TRBJ2-3, with TRBD2 matching 7 bases. This CDR3 region has 15 residues. Germline V gene data show CDR1 as SSHAT and CDR2 as FNYEAQ (reference sequence). CDR3 DNA: TGTGCTAGCAGCTTTCGCGGGGGAAGCACAGATACGCAGTATTTT. Translation: CASSFRGGSTDTQYF.

The rearrangement links TRBV5-4 to TRBJ2-1; TRBD1 matches at 8 bases. The CDR3 length is 14 residues. Per the germline V gene, CDR1 is SGHNT and CDR2 is YYREEE (reference sequence). J was trimmed by 4 bases and V by 7 bases; bases with no gene match: 7. The CDR3 loop reads CASGPGQVYNEQFF. The CDR3 nucleotides are TGTGCCAGCGGCCCGGGACAGGTATACAATGAGCAGTTCTTC.

This clone was seen a single time. V usage is TRBV29-1 and J usage is TRBJ1-2; 8 bases map to TRBD1. The CDR3 has 17 residues. The germline V gene has CDR1 SQVTM and CDR2 ANQGSEA. Unmatched junction bases numbered 13, after V lost 0 bases and J lost 4 bases. CDR3 residues: CSVEDYPLTGAAYGYTF. DNA for the CDR3: TGCAGCGTTGAAGATTACCCTCTGACAGGGGCCGCCTATGGCTACACCTTC. Drawing the rest from reference TRBV29-1 and TRBJ1-2, the complete variable domain is SAVISQKPSRDICQRGTSLTIQCQVDSQVTMMFWYRQQPGQSLTLIATANQGSEATYESGFVIDKFPISRPNLTFSTLTVSNMSPEDSSIYLCSVEDYPLTGAAYGYTFGSGTRLTVV.

This rearrangement joins TRBV29-1 to TRBJ2-7; 12 positions match TRBD1. The CDR3 is made up of 15 amino acids. Germline V gene lookup returns CDR1 SQVTM and CDR2 ANQGSEA. The J segment lost 4 bases and the V segment lost 4 bases, leaving 8 bases of the junction unmatched. CDR3 DNA: TGCAGCGTTGCGCTCCGGGACAGGGGGCAATACGAGCAGTACTTC. Protein sequence: CSVALRDRGQYEQYF.

V usage is TRBV7-2 and J usage is TRBJ1-1; TRBD1 matches at 9 bases. Trimming at V came to 3 bases and at J to 4 bases, leaving 6 bases not matched to a gene. The CDR3 extends over 15 amino acids. Germline CDR1 is SGHTA and CDR2 is FQGNSA. CDR3 loop: CASSFAGTGTTEAFF. CDR3 coding DNA: TGTGCCAGCAGCTTCGCCGGGACAGGGACCACTGAAGCTTTCTTT.

The genes are TRBV7-2 and TRBJ2-7; no reliable D call. The CDR3 runs 13 residues. CDR1 is SGHTA and CDR2 is FQGNSA in the germline V gene. V lost 4 bases and J 4 bases, leaving 11 bases between the germline ends. The CDR3 is CASSSLGPYEQYF. The CDR3 region has the DNA TGTGCCAGCAGCTCCCTTGGCCCTTACGAGCAGTACTTC.

This clone was observed a single time. The chain combines TRBV6-1 with TRBJ1-1; 9 positions agree with TRBD1. The CDR3 extends over 14 amino acids. Germline CDR1 MNHNS, CDR2 SASEGT. V lost 6 bases, J lost 4 bases, and 6 bases stayed unmatched. CDR3 nucleotide sequence: TGTGCCAGCAGCCGACAGGGGGTTGTCACTGAAGCTTTCTTT. This gives the protein CASSRQGVVTEAFF.

This clone has a handful of counts. The chain has TRBV18 and TRBJ2-3; 13 bases line up with TRBD2. The V gene end was trimmed by 0 bases and the J gene end by 10 bases; junction bases not matched to a gene: 4. The CDR3 runs to 15 residues. Germline V gives CDR1 KGHSH, CDR2 LQKENI. Here the CDR3 reads CASSPPTSGGIAQYF. The CDR3 DNA reads as TGTGCCAGCTCACCACCGACTAGCGGGGGGATAGCGCAGTATTTT.

This clone occurred once. The V gene is TRBV15, the J gene TRBJ2-5; 7 bases fit TRBD2. The CDR3 has 15 residues. Per germline, CDR1 LNHNV and CDR2 YYDKDF (reference sequence). V lost 3 bases to trimming and J lost 2 bases; unmatched junction nucleotides: 6. For the CDR3, the DNA is TGTGCCACCAGCAGTCGACTAGCTCGACAAGAGACCCAGTACTTC. This codes for CATSSRLARQETQYF.

CDR3 loop: CASSPAGAGTEAFF. CDR3 bases: TGTGCCAGCAGCCCGGCAGGGGCGGGCACTGAAGCTTTCTTT. V is TRBV4-2 and J is TRBJ1-1; maybe TRBD1 (6 bases). Trimming stripped 4 bases from V and 4 bases from J, with 13 bases between. The CDR3 is 14 amino acids. The germline gives CDR1 LGHNA, CDR2 YNFKEQ.